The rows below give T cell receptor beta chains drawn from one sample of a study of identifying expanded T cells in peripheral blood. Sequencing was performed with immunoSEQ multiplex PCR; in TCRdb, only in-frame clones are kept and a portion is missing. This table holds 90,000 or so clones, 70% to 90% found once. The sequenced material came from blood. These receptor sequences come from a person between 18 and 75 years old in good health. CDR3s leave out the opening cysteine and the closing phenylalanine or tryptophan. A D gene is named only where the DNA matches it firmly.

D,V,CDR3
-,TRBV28,ATLWERSTQY
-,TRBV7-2,ASSLMGLTYGAREF
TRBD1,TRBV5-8,ASSLVQGTGYGYT
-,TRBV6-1,ASKLQLNTEAF
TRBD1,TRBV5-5,ASSLVWTGEGRQH
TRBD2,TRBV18,ASSLRLAGGADTQY
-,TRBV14,ASSPTTNSPLH
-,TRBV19,ATANRDFGRLF
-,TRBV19,ASSIDLYDSLIGEKLF
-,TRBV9,ASSDPPDRCYEQY
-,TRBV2,ASSEAPSLYEQY
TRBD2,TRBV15,ATSPGGGLALNEQF
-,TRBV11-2,ASSSSFNTEAF
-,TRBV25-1,ACGYSGNTIY
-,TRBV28,ASSLDQGRVTTASEAF
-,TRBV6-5,ATSASRWGEQY
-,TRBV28,ASSLLANDSPLH
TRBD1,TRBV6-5,ASSKATTGLNGYT
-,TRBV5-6,ASSLGRPRAEETQY
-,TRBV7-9,ASSYRQLPSTDTQY
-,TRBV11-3,ASSPRGDSEGDPYEQY
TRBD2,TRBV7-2,ASSSTGTSYIQY
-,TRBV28,ASRTVVQPQH
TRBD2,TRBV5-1,ASSSAGDSTDTQY
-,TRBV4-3,ASSQDRGLPDTQY
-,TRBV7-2,ASSIRLYGYGEFGETQY
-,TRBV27,ASSSVGGPQH
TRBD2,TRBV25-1,ASSEWGGEGSSYNEQF
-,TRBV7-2,ASSPGAANYGYT
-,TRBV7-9,ASSLGVSYNEQF
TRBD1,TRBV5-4,ASSLGRGQKSDTQY
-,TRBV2,ASSEAAVPLQETQY
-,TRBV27,ASSLYGSRGFLSYEQY
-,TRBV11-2,ASSLEAKYEQY
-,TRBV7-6,ASSHGTAGAQY
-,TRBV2,ASSEWRGPSYEQY
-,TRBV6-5,ASRGVQETQY
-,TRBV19,ASSYGGNTDTQY
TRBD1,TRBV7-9,ASSWDRHEQY
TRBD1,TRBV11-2,ASSPVGRGTYGYT
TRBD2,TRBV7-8,ASSRGGWAETQY
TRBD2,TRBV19,ASRSGGSTNVLT
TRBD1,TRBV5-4,ASSPGTGAAGANVLT
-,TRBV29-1,SVLAGNIQY
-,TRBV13,ASSLGTPEVRGYT
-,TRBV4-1,ASSQDRNKETQY
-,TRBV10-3,AIRNQNNEQF
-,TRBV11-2,ASSSGIYYEQY
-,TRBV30,AWEGGNNQPQH
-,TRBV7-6,ASSFSLSTDTQY
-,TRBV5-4,ASSLELSREQY
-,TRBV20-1,STSPVYEQY
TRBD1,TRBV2,AFGDRGPYEQY
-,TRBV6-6,ASKHPAGAGELF
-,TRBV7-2,ASSLVGAGLIAEAF
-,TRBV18,ASSTRQETQY
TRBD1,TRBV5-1,ASSSRDRGNEQF
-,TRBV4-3,ASSQDEGSYGYT
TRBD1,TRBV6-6,ASRPGTDYEAF